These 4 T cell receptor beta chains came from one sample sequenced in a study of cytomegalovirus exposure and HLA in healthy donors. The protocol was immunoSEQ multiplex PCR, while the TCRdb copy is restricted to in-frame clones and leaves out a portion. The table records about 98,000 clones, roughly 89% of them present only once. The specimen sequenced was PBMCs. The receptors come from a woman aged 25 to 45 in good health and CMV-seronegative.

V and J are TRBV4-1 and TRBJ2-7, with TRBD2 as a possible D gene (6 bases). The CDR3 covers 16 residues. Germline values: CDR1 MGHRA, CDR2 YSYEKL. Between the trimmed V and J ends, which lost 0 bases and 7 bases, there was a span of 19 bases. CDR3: CASSQDFFRGRGEQYF. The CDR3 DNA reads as TGCGCCAGCAGCCAAGATTTCTTTAGGGGACGGGGGGAGCAGTACTTC.

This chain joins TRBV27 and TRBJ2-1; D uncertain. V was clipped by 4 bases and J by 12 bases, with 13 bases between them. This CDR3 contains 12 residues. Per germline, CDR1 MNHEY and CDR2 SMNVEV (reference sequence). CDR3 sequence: CASSSARTMQFF. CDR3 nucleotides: TGTGCCAGCAGTTCCGCCCGAACAATGCAGTTCTTC.

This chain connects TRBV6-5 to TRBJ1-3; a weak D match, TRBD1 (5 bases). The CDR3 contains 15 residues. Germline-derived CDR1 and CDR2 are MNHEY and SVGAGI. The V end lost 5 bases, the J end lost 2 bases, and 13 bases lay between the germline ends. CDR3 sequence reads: CASSLNGGAGNTIYF. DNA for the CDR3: TGTGCCAGCAGTCTCAATGGGGGGGCTGGAAACACCATATATTTT.

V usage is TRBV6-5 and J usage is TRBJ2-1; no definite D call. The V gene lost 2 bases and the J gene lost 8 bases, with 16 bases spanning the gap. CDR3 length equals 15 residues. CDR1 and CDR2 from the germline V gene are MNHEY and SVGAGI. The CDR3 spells CASSYAQSWRHEQFF. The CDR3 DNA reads TGTGCCAGCAGTTACGCCCAATCCTGGAGACATGAGCAGTTCTTC.